A single sample is the source of the 32 T cell receptor beta chains below, sequenced in a study of beta chain features in type 1 diabetes. Expressed TCRB transcripts were sequenced after all isolated RNA was converted to cDNA. Using immunoSEQ multiplex PCR, the repertoire was profiled, and TCRdb retains in-frame clones only, with some absent. This sample has about 240,000 clones, with 27% found just once. Specimen: central memory CD4+ T cells from blood. The receptors here all came from a young man in good health.

V is TRBV29-1 and J is TRBJ2-1; maybe TRBD1 (5 bases). Trimming stripped 1 base from V and 4 bases from J, with 17 bases between. CDR3 length: 16 residues. CDR1 and CDR2 from the germline V gene are SQVTM and ANQGSEA. CDR3 DNA: TGCAGCGTTGAAGGAAACGGTCCTTACAGGTACAATGAGCAGTTCTTC. Translated: CSVEGNGPYRYNEQFF.

The rearrangement uses TRBV7-2 and TRBJ2-5; D remains ambiguous. V was cut by 1 base and J by 5 bases, with 5 bases left in between. CDR3 length equals 12 residues. Germline V lookup: CDR1 SGHTA, CDR2 FQGNSA. CDR3 sequence reads: CASSLVWETQYF. The CDR3 coding sequence is TGTGCCAGCAGCTTAGTTTGGGAGACCCAGTACTTC.

V gene TRBV2 combines with J gene TRBJ1-2, with no clear D. This CDR3 spans 12 amino acids. Trimming pared 0 bases from V and 4 bases from J, leaving 3 bases between. Germline V gene data show CDR1 as SNHLY and CDR2 as FYNNEI. The chain's CDR3 is CASSEATYGYTF. The CDR3 DNA sequence: TGTGCCAGCAGTGAAGCCACCTATGGCTACACCTTC.

As for this clone: This CDR3 is also generated by other DNA sequences in the sample. J is TRBJ2-2 and V is TRBV19; D unclear. Germline V lookup: CDR1 LNHDA, CDR2 SQIVND (reference sequence). V was shortened by 4 bases and J by 5 bases, with 11 bases between the two germline ends. The CDR3 sequence is 14 residues long. CDR3 region: CASSTSSNTGELFF. In DNA form, the CDR3 reads TGTGCCAGTAGTACGTCGAGTAATACCGGGGAGCTGTTTTTT. Using reference TRBV19 and TRBJ2-2 for the parts outside the CDR3, the full variable domain is DGGITQSPKYLFRKEGQNVTLSCEQNLNHDAMYWYRQDPGQGLRLIYYSQIVNDFQKGDIAEGYSVSREKKESFPLTVTSAQKNPTAFYLCASSTSSNTGELFFGEGSRLTVL.

This clone came up a few times. V usage is TRBV2 and J usage is TRBJ2-1, with no clear D. The CDR3 spans 14 residues. V shed 4 bases and J shed 0 bases, with 7 bases lying between them. Germline-derived CDR1 and CDR2 are SNHLY and FYNNEI. The CDR3 DNA follows: TGTGCCAGCAGTGCCCCACCCTCCTACAATGAGCAGTTCTTC. Residues: CASSAPPSYNEQFF.

This clone was counted a few times. The rearrangement uses TRBV11-2 and TRBJ2-7; 7 bases line up with TRBD2. The germline V gene has CDR1 SGHAT and CDR2 FQNNGV. Trimming removed 5 bases from V and 1 base from J; junction bases left unmatched: 8. This CDR3 region has 15 residues. The DNA of the CDR3 is TGTGCCAGCAGCCGCATGGGGCGGGAGTCCTACGAGCAGTACTTC. It specifies CASSRMGRESYEQYF. The whole variable domain, remainder taken from reference TRBV11-2 and TRBJ2-7, is EAGVAQSPRYKIIEKRQSVAFWCNPISGHATLYWYQQILGQGPKLLIQFQNNGVVDDSQLPKDRFSAERLKGVDSTLKIQPAKLEDSAVYLCASSRMGRESYEQYFGPGTRLTVT.

The table lists this clone with a few counts. The chain's CDR3 is CASSIQRGYTDTQYF. CDR3 DNA: TGTGCCAGCAGCATCCAGAGGGGATACACAGATACGCAGTATTTT. This chain uses TRBV5-6 with TRBJ2-3; TRBD1 or TRBD2 may be the D gene (5 bases each). The CDR3 totals 15 residues. Germline V gives CDR1 SGHDT, CDR2 YYEEEE. V lost 4 bases, J lost 2 bases, and 14 bases lay in between.

Written as DNA, the CDR3 is TGTGCCAGCAGTGAAGGATCCGCTAGCGTAGAGACCCAGTACTTC. It specifies CASSEGSASVETQYF. This chain joins TRBV25-1 and TRBJ2-5, with TRBD2 as a possible D gene (6 bases). Germline values: CDR1 MGHDK, CDR2 SYGVNS. CDR3 size: 15 residues. Deletions cut 2 bases from V and 4 bases from J, with 14 bases between.

This clone has a handful of counts. The rearrangement links TRBV30 to TRBJ2-2; D unresolved. Trimming removed 3 bases at V and 0 bases at J, with 8 bases between. There are 14 residues in the CDR3. CDR1 is GTSNPN, CDR2 SVGIG, per germline (reference sequence). As DNA, the CDR3 is TGTGCCTGGAGCCCCAAGGCGAACACCGGGGAGCTGTTTTTT. Residues: CAWSPKANTGELFF.

The chain links TRBV30 to TRBJ2-2; D remains ambiguous. The germline V gene has CDR1 GTSNPN and CDR2 SVGIG (reference sequence). The V end lost 2 bases, the J end lost 7 bases, and 8 bases lay between the germline ends. The CDR3 covers 12 residues. This chain's CDR3 is CAWSLRGGELFF. The CDR3 DNA follows: TGTGCCTGGAGTTTAAGAGGCGGGGAGCTGTTTTTT.

This clone has a handful of counts. The chain couples TRBV10-1 to TRBJ2-1, with a weak D call TRBD1 (6 bases). Trimming cost V 2 bases and J 7 bases, with 6 bases left between them. The CDR3 spans 12 residues. CDR1 and CDR2 (germline): WNHNN, SYGVQD (reference sequence). CDR3 protein: CASSERGNEQFF. In DNA, the CDR3 is TGCGCCAGCAGTGAGAGGGGGAATGAGCAGTTCTTC.

This clone appeared a few times. The chain recombines TRBV30 with TRBJ2-1; D is unresolved. CDR3 size: 13 residues. V lost 7 bases to trimming and J lost 3 bases, with 13 bases between them. CDR1 and CDR2 from the germline V gene are GTSNPN and SVGIG (reference sequence). The CDR3 reads CASYFRVYNEQFF. The CDR3 DNA is TGTGCCTCCTATTTTAGGGTCTACAATGAGCAGTTCTTC. Full variable domain (rest looked up from reference TRBV30 and TRBJ2-1): SQTIHQWPATLVQPVGSPLSLECTVEGTSNPNLYWYRQAAGRGLQLLFYSVGIGQISSEVPQNLSASRPQDRQFILSSKKLLLSDSGFYLCASYFRVYNEQFFGPGTRLTVL.

The rearrangement joins TRBV28 to TRBJ2-1, with TRBD1 matching 7 bases. The V segment lost 5 bases and the J segment 15 bases; nucleotides outside the gene matches: 10. The CDR3 is 12 residues long. Germline CDR1 MDHEN, CDR2 SYDVKM. DNA for the CDR3: TGTGCCAGCAGTAGAGAAACCCGGGACAGGTTCTTC. Its protein product is CASSRETRDRFF. Using reference TRBV28 and TRBJ2-1 for the parts outside the CDR3, the full variable domain is DVKVTQSSRYLVKRTGEKVFLECVQDMDHENMFWYRQDPGLGLRLIYFSYDVKMKEKGDIPEGYSVSREKKERFSLILESASTNQTSMYLCASSRETRDRFFGPGTRLTVL.

As to this clone: This same CDR3 is encoded by further DNA sequences in the sample. The chain recombines TRBV14 with TRBJ2-7; D gene uncertain. Germline assignment: CDR1 SGHDN and CDR2 FVKESK. V shed 4 bases and J shed 6 bases, with 10 bases lying between them. The CDR3 sequence is 12 residues long. The DNA of the CDR3 is TGTGCCAGCAGCCGATCCGGACCCGAGCAGTACTTC. Translating gives CASSRSGPEQYF.

This sequence joins TRBV28 and TRBJ2-3; 10 bases line up with TRBD2. Losses at the gene ends were 6 bases for V and 0 bases for J; bases not matched to a gene: 15. There are 19 residues in the CDR3. Germline values: CDR1 MDHEN, CDR2 SYDVKM. The DNA of the CDR3 is TGTGCCAGCAGCCTTAGACGGCTAGCGGGGGATGTAAGCACAGATACGCAGTATTTT. Its protein product is CASSLRRLAGDVSTDTQYF.

This clone has only a few counts. This chain links TRBV19 with TRBJ2-2; 9 bases are a match to TRBD2. Germline V lookup: CDR1 LNHDA, CDR2 SQIVND (reference sequence). The CDR3 contains 18 residues. The trim removed 1 base at V and 4 bases at J, leaving 10 bases unmatched. This CDR3 reads CASSIALSGSSGTGELFF. CDR3 coding DNA: TGTGCCAGTAGTATAGCTCTTAGCGGGAGTTCTGGCACCGGGGAGCTGTTTTTT.

This CDR3 is CAWMTGGNTEAFF. The CDR3 DNA reads TGTGCCTGGATGACAGGAGGTAACACTGAAGCTTTCTTT. This sequence joins TRBV30 and TRBJ1-1; perhaps TRBD1 as D (6 bases). The V and J ends lost 4 bases and 2 bases respectively, with 11 bases between them. Germline V gene data show CDR1 as GTSNPN and CDR2 as SVGIG (reference sequence). The CDR3 is 13 residues long.

This chain links TRBV7-2 with TRBJ1-5; TRBD1 matches at 11 bases. V lost 7 bases and J lost 6; bases outside the gene matches: 8. Germline loops: CDR1 SGHTA, CDR2 FQGNSA. This CDR3 spans 15 amino acids. The CDR3 region is CASTAGTGGVQPQHF. The CDR3 DNA reads as TGTGCCAGCACCGCCGGGACAGGGGGGGTTCAGCCCCAGCATTTT.

This clone turned up a few times. One junction end disagrees with the germline gene, perhaps due to a read error. The chain combines TRBV30 with TRBJ1-5, with D perhaps matching TRBD1 (5 bases). Germline lookup yields CDR1 GTSNPN and CDR2 SVGIG (reference sequence). This CDR3 contains 16 residues. CDR3 amino acids: CSCSKLAGMRDQPQHF. For the CDR3, the DNA is TGTTCCTGTAGCAAATTGGCAGGGATGAGAGATCAGCCCCAGCATTTT. Full variable domain (outside the CDR3, taken from reference TRBV30 and TRBJ1-5): SQTIHQWPATLVQPVGSPLSLECTVEGTSNPNLYWYRQAAGRGLQLLFYSVGIGQISSEVPQNLSASRPQDRQFILSSKKLLLSDSGFYLCSCSKLAGMRDQPQHFGDGTRLSIL.

This clone was seen more than once but under ten times. This chain uses TRBV5-4 with TRBJ2-5; D not resolved. Germline V gene sequence: CDR1 SGHNT, CDR2 YYREEE (reference sequence). The CDR3 is 13 residues long. The V end was cut by 0 bases, the J end by 2 bases, with 5 bases between. CDR3 nucleotides: TGTGCCAGCAGCTTGGCGGAGCAAGAGACCCAGTACTTC. As protein: CASSLAEQETQYF.

The chain recombines TRBV7-2 with TRBJ2-1; TRBD1 matches at 7 bases. Germline loops: CDR1 SGHTA, CDR2 FQGNSA. The CDR3 loop spans 15 amino acids. The J segment lost 0 bases and the V segment lost 5 bases, leaving 4 bases of the junction unmatched. CDR3 region: CASSKTGSSYNEQFF. The CDR3 DNA reads as TGTGCCAGCAGCAAGACAGGGAGCTCCTACAATGAGCAGTTCTTC.

This clone was detected a few times. This rearrangement joins TRBV6-5 to TRBJ1-5, with TRBD1 matching 9 bases. The CDR3 is 15 amino acids. After removal of 5 bases from V and 4 bases from J, the junction contained 6 bases not matched to a gene. Germline V CDR1 and CDR2: MNHEY, SVGAGI. The chain's CDR3 is CASSQTGTGNQPQHF. As DNA, the CDR3 is TGTGCCAGCAGTCAGACCGGGACAGGGAATCAGCCCCAGCATTTT.

In its sample, this clone was seen a few times. This chain connects TRBV29-1 to TRBJ2-5; 11 bases align to TRBD2. CDR1 and CDR2 (germline): SQVTM, ANQGSEA. V was clipped by 3 bases and J by 5 bases; unmatched bases: 8. The CDR3 is 15 residues long. This CDR3 reads CSVDGSSGRSETQYF. The CDR3 DNA sequence: TGCAGCGTTGACGGGTCTAGCGGGAGGAGCGAGACCCAGTACTTC. Full variable domain (rest looked up from reference TRBV29-1 and TRBJ2-5): SAVISQKPSRDICQRGTSLTIQCQVDSQVTMMFWYRQQPGQSLTLIATANQGSEATYESGFVIDKFPISRPNLTFSTLTVSNMSPEDSSIYLCSVDGSSGRSETQYFGPGTRLLVL.

The V gene is TRBV30, the J gene TRBJ2-7; unclear D gene. V gave up 1 base and J gave up 1 base, with 8 bases separating them. This CDR3 contains 13 residues. Germline loops: CDR1 GTSNPN, CDR2 SVGIG (reference sequence). CDR3 sequence reads: CAWSGGRSYEQYF. The CDR3 coding sequence is TGTGCCTGGAGTGGCGGCCGTTCCTACGAGCAGTACTTC.

This clone was detected many times. This chain links TRBV27 with TRBJ2-1; 9 positions match TRBD1. The junction had 12 bases not matched to a gene; V was cut back by 3 bases and J by 9 bases. The CDR3 is made up of 16 amino acids. Germline assignment: CDR1 MNHEY and CDR2 SMNVEV (reference sequence). The CDR3 nucleotides are TGTGCCAGCAGTTTTCGCTCAGGGACAGGGAGAGGTGAGCAGTTCTTC. Its protein is CASSFRSGTGRGEQFF.

CDR3 in DNA: TGTGCCAGCAACTCGGGCACCTACTCTGGGGCCAACGTCCTGACTTTC. Translation gives CASNSGTYSGANVLTF. V and J are TRBV7-2 and TRBJ2-6; no clear D. This CDR3 comprises 16 residues. V lost 7 bases and J 0 bases, leaving 13 bases between the germline ends. Germline CDR1 SGHTA, CDR2 FQGNSA.

The chain combines TRBV28 with TRBJ2-5; 8 bases are a match to TRBD1. Germline V gene lookup returns CDR1 MDHEN and CDR2 SYDVKM. There are 14 residues in the CDR3. V dropped 2 bases and J dropped 6; count of bases not matched to a gene: 5. Here the CDR3 reads CASSLGQGIQTQYF. In DNA, the CDR3 is TGTGCCAGCAGTTTAGGACAGGGCATCCAGACCCAGTACTTC.

This chain uses TRBV19 with TRBJ2-1; D uncertain. Trimming stripped 10 bases from V and 4 bases from J, with 8 bases between. The germline CDR1 and CDR2 sequences are LNHDA and SQIVND (reference sequence). The CDR3 is 11 residues long. The DNA for the CDR3 is TGTGCCACTCTAAGGTACAATGAGCAGTTCTTC. It is translated as CATLRYNEQFF.

This clone was recorded a few times. The rearrangement uses TRBV5-6 and TRBJ2-1, with 9 bases lining up with TRBD2. The CDR3 consists of 17 residues. J gave up 4 bases and V 3 bases, and 11 bases lay outside the gene matches. Germline assignment: CDR1 SGHDT and CDR2 YYEEEE. CDR3 bases: TGTGCCAGCAGCTGGTGGTTAGCGGGAGCTGGTTACAATGAGCAGTTCTTC. It yields the protein CASSWWLAGAGYNEQFF.

V usage is TRBV4-1 and J usage is TRBJ2-2; 10 bases match TRBD1. The V and J ends lost 2 bases and 4 bases, in that order; junction bases with no gene match: 4. Germline CDR1 MGHRA, CDR2 YSYEKL. This CDR3 comprises 16 residues. The CDR3 region is CASSQSDRGPTGELFF. CDR3 sequence (DNA): TGCGCCAGCAGCCAATCAGACAGGGGGCCCACCGGGGAGCTGTTTTTT.

This clone has a handful of counts. The chain has TRBV6-1 and TRBJ2-5; unclear D gene. The CDR3 consists of 14 residues. Looked up from germline, CDR1 is MNHNS and CDR2 is SASEGT. The V end was cut by 5 bases, the J end by 1 base, with 11 bases between. Written as DNA, the CDR3 is TGTGCCAGCAGTCAAGAGTGGGCCCAAGAGACCCAGTACTTC. It encodes CASSQEWAQETQYF.

This clone was recorded at least ten times. The chain has TRBV5-1 and TRBJ2-3; D call uncertain. Trimming stripped 3 bases from V and 3 bases from J, with 20 bases between. This CDR3 has 17 amino acids. From germline, CDR1 is SGHRS and CDR2 YFSETQ. The CDR3 reads CASSSSPPGLGTDTQYF. Written as DNA, the CDR3 is TGCGCCAGCAGCTCCTCCCCCCCCGGGCTGGGGACAGATACGCAGTATTTT.